A single sample is the source of the 17 T cell receptor beta chains below, sequenced in a study of blood T cells in healthy people across ages. Using a J-beta primer mix together with a sample-barcoded 5' primer, a second PCR was run for roughly 7 to 11 cycles. TCRdb fed the 5' RACE reads into MiXCR, producing one record per CDR3 protein. Among roughly 700,000 distinct CDR3 sequences, about half were seen once, and the ten largest hold roughly a third. The sample consisted of blood. All receptors come from a woman between 55 and 75 years old in good health.

This clonotype was seen a few times. The chain is built from TRBV7-2 and TRBJ2-7; 9 bases fit TRBD1. This CDR3 is 14 amino acids long. Germline CDR1 and CDR2: SGHTA and FQGNSA. Unmatched junction bases numbered 3, after V lost 3 bases and J lost 3 bases. In DNA form, the CDR3 reads TGTGCCAGCAGCTTTCGGGGACAGGGCTACGAGCAGTACTTC. This gives the protein CASSFRGQGYEQYF.

This clonotype was recorded a few times. V gene TRBV15 combines with J gene TRBJ2-5, with a possible D match to TRBD2 (7 bases). V gave up 8 bases and J gave up 11 bases, with 21 bases separating them. Germline lookup yields CDR1 LNHNV and CDR2 YYDKDF (reference sequence). This CDR3 comprises 13 residues. CDR3 loop: CATSSGGACEQYF. CDR3 bases: TGTGCCACCTCTTCGGGGGGCGCATGTGAGCAGTACTTC. Combining the CDR3 with reference TRBV15 and TRBJ2-5 gives the whole variable domain DAMVIQNPRYQVTQFGKPVTLSCSQTLNHNVMYWYQQKSSQAPKLLFHYYDKDFNNEADTPDNFQSRRPNTSFCFLDIRSPGLGDTAMYLCATSSGGACEQYFGPGTRLLVL.

The chain is built from TRBV4-3 and TRBJ2-7; maybe TRBD2 (6 bases). CDR1 and CDR2 from the germline V gene are LGHNA and YSLEER. Trimming removed 1 base from V and 1 base from J, with 11 bases in between. The CDR3 consists of 15 residues. The CDR3 DNA is TGCGCCAGCAGCCAAGTGGTGGGGGGATCCTACGAGCAGTACTTC. Amino acids: CASSQVVGGSYEQYF.

V usage is TRBV5-6 and J usage is TRBJ1-2; possible D gene TRBD1, 6 bases. Looked up from germline, CDR1 is SGHDT and CDR2 is YYEEEE. V shed 5 bases and J shed 4 bases, with 12 bases lying between them. The CDR3 covers 13 residues. CDR3 loop: CASRARGVYGYTF. DNA of the CDR3: TGTGCCAGCAGAGCGAGGGGGGTCTATGGCTACACCTTC.

This rearrangement joins TRBV10-3 to TRBJ1-6, with 7 positions matching TRBD1. The germline V gene encodes CDR1 ENHRY and CDR2 SYGVKD. Trimming at V came to 4 bases and at J to 0 bases, leaving 6 bases not matched to a gene. This CDR3 comprises 17 residues. In nucleotides, the CDR3 is TGTGCCATCAGTGTAGGGGACAGACGCTCCTATAATTCACCCCTCCACTTT. It encodes CAISVGDRRSYNSPLHF.

Worth noting for this clonotype: Possible read error: a much larger clone is one base away. This chain joins TRBV4-2 and TRBJ2-5; 10 nucleotides agree with TRBD2. Trimming removed 3 bases from V and 11 bases from J; junction bases left unmatched: 18. Germline CDR1 is LGHNA and CDR2 is YNFKEQ. This CDR3 is 17 amino acids long. The DNA of the CDR3 is TGTGCCAGCAGCCAGCACGCTCTAGCGGGAGCCGACAATGAGCAGTACTTC. It translates to CASSQHALAGADNEQYF.

This clonotype was detected ten times or more. This chain connects TRBV11-2 to TRBJ2-7; D is perhaps TRBD2 (5 bases). Germline CDR1 is SGHAT and CDR2 is FQNNGV. Trimming cost V 0 bases and J 9 bases, with 18 bases left between them. The CDR3 totals 15 residues. The CDR3: CASSLDRGQFLVQYF. CDR3 DNA sequence: TGTGCCAGCAGCTTAGATCGCGGGCAGTTTCTCGTGCAGTACTTC.

This clonotype was seen only a few times. Its ends do not fully match the called genes, so a read error is possible. The CDR3 DNA is TGTGCCAGCAGCTACTCAATCGGACTCGACACAGATACGCAGTATTTT. It specifies CASSYSIGLDTDTQYF. The chain employs TRBV6-2 or TRBV6-3 and TRBJ2-3; weak D call: TRBD2 (5 bases). The CDR3 consists of 16 residues. Germline V gene sequence: CDR1 MNHEY, CDR2 SVGEGT.

V is TRBV10-3 and J is TRBJ2-5, with 7 bases aligning to TRBD2. Germline lookup yields CDR1 ENHRY and CDR2 SYGVKD. This CDR3 comprises 14 residues. The junction had 6 bases not matched to a gene; V was cut back by 6 bases and J by 2 bases. CDR3 sequence: CAISPGGGQETQYF. CDR3 DNA: TGTGCCATCAGCCCTGGGGGGGGGCAAGAGACCCAGTACTTC.

This clonotype was seen many times. J is TRBJ2-3 and V is TRBV29-1, with D tentatively TRBD1 (5 bases). Germline V CDR1 and CDR2: SQVTM, ANQGSEA. The germline V and J ends were trimmed by 8 bases and 6 bases, with 18 bases remaining between them. The CDR3 consists of 13 residues. CDR3 DNA: TGCAGCACCCGGTCAGGAAAGGGGGATACGCAGTATTTT. It translates to CSTRSGKGDTQYF.

This chain links TRBV7-2 with TRBJ1-4; possible D gene TRBD1, 5 bases. Between the trimmed V and J ends, which lost 0 bases and 8 bases, there was a span of 13 bases. The CDR3 spans 15 residues. Germline CDR1 SGHTA, CDR2 FQGNSA. This CDR3 reads CASSLAGTLREKLFF. The CDR3 coding sequence is TGTGCCAGCAGCTTAGCAGGGACCCTACGCGAAAAACTGTTTTTT.

To note about this clonotype: A read error may explain this, as a much larger clone is one base away. The chain couples TRBV29-1 to TRBJ2-7; unclear D gene. The CDR3 consists of 10 residues. Germline V gives CDR1 SQVTM, CDR2 ANQGSEA. Trimming left V 5 bases short and J 3 bases short, with 5 bases between. CDR3 DNA: TGCAGCGTTTGGGACTACGAGCAGTACTTC. Its protein product is CSVWDYEQYF.

This clonotype was counted only a few times. V gene TRBV7-9 combines with J gene TRBJ1-4, with D possibly matching TRBD1 (6 bases). Looked up from germline, CDR1 is SEHNR and CDR2 is FQNEAQ (reference sequence). Trimming stripped 0 bases from V and 8 bases from J, with 10 bases between. This CDR3 comprises 14 residues. CDR3 DNA: TGTGCCAGCAGCTTAGCCAGGACAGCGGAAAAACTGTTTTTT. Its translation: CASSLARTAEKLFF.

This clonotype occurred many times. V gene TRBV13 combines with J gene TRBJ2-7, with D hard to call. The germline V gene encodes CDR1 PRHDT and CDR2 FYEKMQ (reference sequence). The V end was cut by 8 bases, the J end by 2 bases, with 13 bases between. The CDR3 covers 13 residues. CDR3 sequence (DNA): TGTGCCAGCGCGTTTCCGGGTACCTACGAGCAGTACTTC. This gives the protein CASAFPGTYEQYF.

On this clonotype itself: Just one base apart from a much larger clone, this may be a read error. V usage is TRBV6-2 or TRBV6-3 and J usage is TRBJ2-7; the match to TRBD2 covers 7 bases. Germline CDR1 reads MNHEY; CDR2 reads SVGEGT. The CDR3 contains 13 residues. V lost 6 bases, J lost 9 bases, and 11 bases stayed unmatched. CDR3 residues: CASRTGGGAGQYF. CDR3 DNA sequence: TGTGCCAGCAGGACTGGCGGGGGAGCTGGGCAGTACTTC.

This clonotype appeared a few times. The rearrangement uses TRBV4-3 and TRBJ2-1; 11 bases match TRBD2. Germline V CDR1 and CDR2: LGHNA, YSLEER. Unmatched junction bases numbered 6, after V lost 1 base and J lost 4 bases. The CDR3 has 17 amino acids. Here the CDR3 reads CASSQVEGLAAYNEQFF. CDR3 DNA: TGCGCCAGCAGCCAAGTAGAGGGACTAGCGGCTTACAATGAGCAGTTCTTC.

The V call is TRBV29-1, the J call TRBJ1-1; 7 positions match TRBD1. Germline V lookup: CDR1 SQVTM, CDR2 ANQGSEA. V lost 3 bases to trimming and J lost 0 bases; unmatched junction nucleotides: 10. This CDR3 comprises 16 residues. CDR3 nucleotide sequence: TGCAGCGTTGATAGGGGCCCAGGACAGGTGAACACTGAAGCTTTCTTT. Its translation: CSVDRGPGQVNTEAFF.